These 2 T cell receptor beta chains share one sample of origin, sequenced in a study of T cells expressing NK-cell markers. TCRdb reanalyzed the 5' RACE reads and collapses them to one entry per CDR3 protein, without DNA. The sample's table shows 150,000 to 200,000 distinct CDR3 sequences. Sequences were obtained from blood T cells: a sorted CD56 or NKG2C T cell subset, CD4+ or CD8+ T cells, or bulk PBMC T cells (not recorded which). The source of these receptors is a man aged 18-75 years in good health.

The chain recombines TRBV24-1 with TRBJ1-2; the TCRdb D gene call, TRBD1, has no DNA to confirm it. The length of the CDR3 is 14 residues. Germline V gene data show CDR1 as KGHDR and CDR2 as SFDVKD. The CDR3 is CATSDFGTPYGYTF.

The CDR3 here is CASSFGYGTEAFF. V and J are TRBV5-5 and TRBJ1-1. The CDR3 consists of 13 residues. Germline assignment: CDR1 SGHKS and CDR2 YYEKEE (reference sequence).